This TCR beta chain is from a study of identical twins (dated by TCRdb to about 2016). About the full investigation: To test whether fetal clonotypes persist, the study used deep sequencing on TCR alpha and beta repertoires from monozygotic twins, unrelated adults of various ages, and cord blood. To rule out contamination, replicate twin experiments were performed at different times with different library preparation protocols.

On the study overall, not on this receptor specifically: Because the same donors could not be followed over many years, the conclusions relied on cross-sectional statistical analysis. A weaker excess of twin sharing was found in beta out-of-frame sequences because the signal-to-noise ratio was lowered by fewer shared sequences. Invariant T cells such as MAIT and iNKT could partly confound zero-insertion analyses, though diverse VJ usage argued against this for most clonotypes. Compared with coincidental sharing between unrelated individuals, an excess of low generation-probability sequences was observed among out-of-frame TCR alpha sequences shared between twins. Abundant cord blood beta clonotypes had fewer insertions, young adult naive repertoires showed a similar but weaker trend, and memory repertoires showed no such trend. Recombination models systematically underestimated out-of-frame TCR alpha sharing in monozygotic twins but agreed with sharing between unrelated individuals.

Every donor was a healthy Caucasian. Miltenyi CD45RO+ enrichment and human naive T-cell isolation kits were used to isolate memory (CD45RO+) and naive T cells from PBMC. The library was made by 5' RACE. The sequencer listed for this sample is Illumina HiSeq 2000. Template switching added a universal primer binding site, and the final cDNA carried a unique molecular identifier that allowed TCR cDNA molecules to be counted accurately. Specific primers in the conserved constant-segment region were used to synthesize first-strand cDNA for TCR alpha and beta chains. To control for contamination, each cDNA library was double barcoded with a SMART-Mk sample barcode plus Illumina barcodes. Two successive PCR steps introduced TruSeq adapter sequences along with Illumina sample barcodes. The TCR alpha and beta cDNA libraries were sequenced on the Illumina HiSeq platform using custom primers. The study's own analysis went as follows. MiGEC processed the raw reads to extract unique molecular identifiers, while MiXCR was used to determine the CDR3 positions. Recombination models were inferred per individual with the repgenHMM and IGoR tools using an EM algorithm. Shared clonotype analysis was performed with the tcR package in R, normalizing sharing by the product of cloneset sizes. To study raw recombination free of thymic and clonal selection effects, out-of-frame nonproductive sequences were analyzed. TCRdb cleaned the public reads at Q25 with fastp, built clones with MiXCR and kept in-frame beta chains. Identical CDR3 protein sequences are pooled into one entry, listed with their most common genes and DNA. The V and J calls follow TCRdb's processing rather than the paper's. In this sample the table shows under 250,000 distinct CDR3 sequences, roughly 10% of which occur a single time. Together, the top ten hold 4.5% to 5.5% of the sample.

This clonotype was recorded many times. Its antigen remains unidentified. No clone much larger than this one lies a single base away; base qualities are absent. The origin of this receptor is a woman between 18 and 29 years old in good health. Input material: memory (CD45RO+) T cells sorted from blood. This sample's cell subset or site label indicates: CD45RO+ enriched T cells.

The nucleotide sequence is TGTGCCAGCAGTGAAAATAGCTACAATGAGCAGTTCTTC. This yields the protein CASSENSYNEQFF. The sequence links TRBV6-4 to TRBJ2-1; the D gene identity is not certain. The CDR3 covers 13 residues, taking in both the cysteine and the phenylalanine. Only the CDR3 region is kept as DNA, spanning 39 bases read in frame from base 1. Sequences MRHNA (CDR1) and SNTAGT (CDR2) are obtained from the germline V gene. The germline ends are 6 bases apart after V is trimmed by 3 bases and J by 3 bases.